Listed here are 26 T cell receptor beta chains from one sample, sequenced in a study of T cell responses to AZD1222 COVID-19 vaccine. TCRdb's table, derived via immunoSEQ multiplex PCR, lists solely in-frame clones and lacks some. The table lists tens of thousands of clones, just over 90% of them singletons, with about 5.2% in the top ten. This specimen was peripheral blood, taken on day 0 of AZD1222 vaccination. All receptors derive from an adult in good health.

The CDR3 is CASSLDNEQFF. Here the CDR3 DNA reads TGTGCCAGCAGCTTGGACAATGAGCAGTTCTTC. This rearrangement joins TRBV5-4 to TRBJ2-1; D remains unclear. Trimming left V 0 bases short and J 5 bases short, with 0 bases between. Germline CDR1 SGHNT, CDR2 YYREEE (reference sequence). The CDR3 spans 11 residues.

The chain joins TRBV5-6 to TRBJ1-2; D not certain. The CDR3 contains 14 residues. CDR1 is SGHDT and CDR2 is YYEEEE in the germline V gene. Trimming cost V 3 bases and J 1 base, with 10 bases left between them. CDR3 amino acids: CASSYGVNNYGYTF. The CDR3 bases are TGTGCCAGCAGCTACGGGGTTAATAACTATGGCTACACCTTC.

The chain recombines TRBV9 with TRBJ2-7; D is unresolved. Germline CDR1 reads SGDLS; CDR2 reads YYNGEE. Deletions cut 0 bases from V and 3 bases from J, with 13 bases between. This CDR3 has 15 residues. CDR3 nucleotides: TGTGCCAGCAGCGTAGATCCCGGACGGTACTACGAGCAGTACTTC. As protein: CASSVDPGRYYEQYF.

The genes are TRBV6-4 and TRBJ2-1; a possible D gene is TRBD2 (6 bases). Germline V gene lookup returns CDR1 MRHNA and CDR2 SNTAGT. The CDR3 is 13 residues long. V gave up 0 bases and J gave up 10 bases, with 10 bases separating them. CDR3 sequence reads: CASSDSVAGEQFF. Here the CDR3 DNA reads TGTGCCAGCAGTGACTCAGTGGCGGGGGAGCAGTTCTTC.

V gene TRBV5-1 combines with J gene TRBJ2-3, with 10 bases matching TRBD2. V lost 4 bases and J lost 1; bases outside the gene matches: 6. The germline V gene encodes CDR1 SGHRS and CDR2 YFSETQ. The CDR3 length is 16 residues. The CDR3 protein is CASSPLAGVGTDTQYF. In nucleotides, the CDR3 is TGCGCCAGCAGCCCCCTAGCGGGAGTCGGCACAGATACGCAGTATTTT.

This chain connects TRBV15 to TRBJ1-1; D gene ambiguous. Germline loops: CDR1 LNHNV, CDR2 YYDKDF (reference sequence). V lost 0 bases and J 5 bases, leaving 13 bases between the germline ends. CDR3 length: 15 amino acids. The CDR3 sequence: CATSRDSRVGTEAFF. CDR3 sequence (DNA): TGTGCCACCAGCAGAGATTCAAGGGTAGGGACTGAAGCTTTCTTT. The full variable domain, its missing parts supplied by reference TRBV15 and TRBJ1-1, is DAMVIQNPRYQVTQFGKPVTLSCSQTLNHNVMYWYQQKSSQAPKLLFHYYDKDFNNEADTPDNFQSRRPNTSFCFLDIRSPGLGDTAMYLCATSRDSRVGTEAFFGQGTRLTVV.

This chain links TRBV5-4 with TRBJ2-1, with TRBD2 matching over 7 bases. The CDR3 spans 15 residues. The germline CDR1 and CDR2 sequences are SGHNT and YYREEE (reference sequence). The junction had 4 bases not matched to a gene; V was cut back by 4 bases and J by 0 bases. CDR3 nucleotides: TGTGCCAGCAGCCCCAGCGGGGACTCCTACAATGAGCAGTTCTTC. This encodes CASSPSGDSYNEQFF.

V and J are TRBV28 and TRBJ1-2, with TRBD1 matching 8 bases. The CDR3 runs to 15 residues. J gave up 8 bases and V 4 bases, and 12 bases lay outside the gene matches. Germline V gives CDR1 MDHEN, CDR2 SYDVKM. CDR3 in DNA: TGTGCCAGCAGTTCGCCCAGGCAGGGGGCTGGAGGCTACACCTTC. It encodes CASSSPRQGAGGYTF.

J is TRBJ2-7 and V is TRBV28; 8 bases are shared with TRBD1. The CDR3 sequence is 15 residues long. Trimming took 4 bases from V and 2 from J; bases not matched to a gene: 7. Germline loops: CDR1 MDHEN, CDR2 SYDVKM. CDR3 bases: TGTGCCAGCAGTTACCCGCGGACAGGGCCCTACGAGCAGTACTTC. Its translation: CASSYPRTGPYEQYF.

The chain joins TRBV11-2 to TRBJ1-4, with TRBD1 matching 12 bases. Germline trimming cut 5 bases from V and 7 bases from J; bases unmatched to any gene: 2. The CDR3 has 14 residues. Germline V CDR1 and CDR2: SGHAT, FQNNGV. The CDR3 nucleotides read TGTGCCAGCAGCCCGGGACAGGGGGCTGAAAAACTGTTTTTT. Protein product: CASSPGQGAEKLFF.

The rearrangement links TRBV7-2 to TRBJ2-2; D is undetermined. Trimming removed 0 bases from V and 4 bases from J, with 3 bases in between. The CDR3 consists of 13 residues. Germline V CDR1 and CDR2: SGHTA, FQGNSA. Here the CDR3 DNA reads TGTGCCAGCAGCTTAGCATCCACCGGGGAGCTGTTTTTT. Its protein is CASSLASTGELFF.

In regard to this clone: An end of the junction does not agree with germline; a read error may underlie this. This sequence joins TRBV14 and TRBJ2-2; D not resolved. Germline V CDR1 and CDR2: SGHDN, FVKESK. This CDR3 spans 11 amino acids. CDR3 nucleotides: TGTGCCAGCGGCCAATACGGGGAGCTGTTTTTT. Its protein is CASGQYGELFF.

This clone was observed once. The chain uses TRBV3-1 (or the pseudogene TRBV3-2) and TRBJ2-5; TRBD2 matches at 7 bases. The V gene end was trimmed by 8 bases and the J gene end by 1 base; junction bases not matched to a gene: 16. CDR3 size: 17 residues. Germline CDR1 is LGHDT and CDR2 is YNNKEL (reference sequence). CDR3: CASAGEWGRTLQETQYF. DNA of the CDR3: TGTGCCAGCGCGGGGGAGTGGGGCAGGACCCTCCAAGAGACCCAGTACTTC.

This chain joins TRBV27 and TRBJ2-1; TRBD2 matches 13 bases. Looked up from germline, CDR1 is MNHEY and CDR2 is SMNVEV (reference sequence). The CDR3 loop spans 16 amino acids. Trimming cost V 5 bases and J 4 bases; bases outside gene matches: 5. DNA for the CDR3: TGTGCCAGCAGTCCCCAGGGACTAGCGGGGTACAATGAGCAGTTCTTC. This gives the protein CASSPQGLAGYNEQFF.

CDR3 bases: TGTGCCAGCAGCACCGGACTAGCGGGAGGGTACCAAGAGACCCAGTACTTC. It specifies CASSTGLAGGYQETQYF. The V and J genes are TRBV7-3 and TRBJ2-5, with 15 positions matching TRBD2. CDR3 size: 17 residues. J lost 0 bases, V lost 5 bases, and 4 bases had no gene match. Looked up from germline, CDR1 is SGHTA and CDR2 is FQGTGA.

The sample holds one count of this clone. The gene calls are TRBV29-1 and TRBJ1-2; 8 bases fit TRBD1. Trimming at V came to 4 bases and at J to 0 bases, leaving 4 bases not matched to a gene. The CDR3 totals 14 residues. From germline, CDR1 is SQVTM and CDR2 ANQGSEA. The CDR3 nucleotides read TGCAGCGTTGTACAGGGGGGAGCTAACTATGGCTACACCTTC. Protein sequence: CSVVQGGANYGYTF.

This rearrangement joins TRBV27 to TRBJ1-4; TRBD1 might be the D (5 bases). Per the germline V gene, CDR1 is MNHEY and CDR2 is SMNVEV (reference sequence). There are 16 residues in the CDR3. Trimming removed 6 bases from V and 3 bases from J, with 17 bases in between. CDR3 in DNA: TGTGCCAGCAGGACCTCGCACAGGCCGCCTAATGAAAAACTGTTTTTT. It specifies CASRTSHRPPNEKLFF. Variable domain in full (rest from reference TRBV27 and TRBJ1-4): EAQVTQNPRYLITVTGKKLTVTCSQNMNHEYMSWYRQDPGLGLRQIYYSMNVEVTDKGDVPEGYKVSRKEKRNFPLILESPSPNQTSLYFCASRTSHRPPNEKLFFGSGTQLSVL.

CDR3 residues: CASSNGVGGFNEQFF. DNA for the CDR3: TGCGCCAGCAGCAACGGAGTGGGGGGATTTAATGAGCAGTTCTTC. The rearrangement joins TRBV5-1 to TRBJ2-1; D may be TRBD2 (6 bases). Germline V gene sequence: CDR1 SGHRS, CDR2 YFSETQ. Trimming removed 4 bases from V and 7 bases from J, with 18 bases in between. The CDR3 extends over 15 amino acids.

This clone was counted between two and nine times. The V gene is TRBV4-2, the J gene TRBJ2-1; D is unresolved. Germline CDR1 is LGHNA and CDR2 is YNFKEQ. The CDR3 has 16 residues. The germline V and J ends were trimmed by 0 bases and 4 bases, with 13 bases remaining between them. The CDR3 DNA is TGTGCCAGCAGCCAAGATACCCCCGATTCTTACAATGAGCAGTTCTTC. The encoded protein is CASSQDTPDSYNEQFF.

The chain recombines TRBV24-1 with TRBJ1-1, with TRBD1 as a possible D gene (6 bases). This CDR3 comprises 15 residues. Trimming cost V 10 bases and J 5 bases, with 22 bases left between them. Germline-derived CDR1 and CDR2 are KGHDR and SFDVKD. The CDR3 coding sequence is TGTGCCACTCAGGGGAGGGGGGGGATGAGGACTGAAGCTTTCTTT. Its protein is CATQGRGGMRTEAFF.

This clone was seen once. The rearrangement links TRBV19 to TRBJ1-5; 7 nucleotides agree with TRBD1. The CDR3 contains 16 residues. The V and J ends lost 3 bases and 1 base, in that order; junction bases with no gene match: 6. Per germline, CDR1 LNHDA and CDR2 SQIVND (reference sequence). The CDR3 region is CASSISTGTSNQPQHF. For the CDR3, the DNA is TGTGCCAGTAGTATCTCGACAGGGACAAGCAATCAGCCCCAGCATTTT.

This chain uses TRBV5-4 with TRBJ2-1; D might be TRBD1 or TRBD2, each matching 6 bases. The CDR3 spans 15 residues. The germline V and J ends were trimmed by 4 bases and 0 bases, with 11 bases remaining between them. Per the germline V gene, CDR1 is SGHNT and CDR2 is YYREEE (reference sequence). The CDR3 region has the DNA TGTGCCAGCAGCGGGGGGCAGGGCTCCTACAATGAGCAGTTCTTC. Translating it yields CASSGGQGSYNEQFF.

The table lists this clone with a few counts. This chain connects TRBV28 to TRBJ1-5; the match to TRBD1 covers 9 bases. CDR3 length: 17 residues. J lost 3 bases, V lost 6 bases, and 12 bases had no gene match. From germline, CDR1 is MDHEN and CDR2 SYDVKM. The CDR3 DNA follows: TGTGCCAGCAGATCAACACAGGGGGCTGGAAACAATCAGCCCCAGCATTTT. It translates to CASRSTQGAGNNQPQHF.

V usage is TRBV4-3 and J usage is TRBJ1-2; the D is unclear. Looked up from germline, CDR1 is LGHNA and CDR2 is YSLEER. V was cut by 0 bases and J by 5 bases, with 7 bases left in between. CDR3 length equals 13 residues. The DNA for the CDR3 is TGCGCCAGCAGCCAAGACAGGAGATATGGCTACACCTTC. As protein: CASSQDRRYGYTF.

This clone has just one count. The V gene is TRBV19, the J gene TRBJ2-7; a weak D match, TRBD1 (5 bases). Germline V gives CDR1 LNHDA, CDR2 SQIVND (reference sequence). Deletions cut 4 bases from V and 1 base from J, with 8 bases between. The CDR3 runs to 13 residues. The CDR3 DNA is TGTGCCAGTAGTAGGCGACAGTCCTACGAGCAGTACTTC. It codes for CASSRRQSYEQYF.

This sequence joins TRBV28 and TRBJ2-7; 8 bases fit TRBD2. The trim removed 1 base at V and 5 bases at J, leaving 10 bases unmatched. The CDR3 contains 16 residues. Germline V CDR1 and CDR2: MDHEN, SYDVKM. CDR3 loop: CASSLLRAGGRHEQYF. The DNA for the CDR3 is TGTGCCAGCAGTTTATTGCGGGCGGGAGGTCGCCACGAGCAGTACTTC.